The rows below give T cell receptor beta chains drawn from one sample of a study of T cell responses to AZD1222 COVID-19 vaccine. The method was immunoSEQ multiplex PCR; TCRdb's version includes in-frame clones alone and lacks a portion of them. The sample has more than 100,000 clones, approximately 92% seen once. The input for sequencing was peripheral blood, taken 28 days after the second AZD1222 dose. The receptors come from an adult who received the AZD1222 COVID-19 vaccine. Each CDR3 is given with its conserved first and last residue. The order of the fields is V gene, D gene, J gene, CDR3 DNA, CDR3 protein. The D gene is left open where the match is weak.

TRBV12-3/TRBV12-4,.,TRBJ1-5,TGTGCCAGCAGTGGACAGTACAATCAGCCCCAGCATTTT,CASSGQYNQPQHF
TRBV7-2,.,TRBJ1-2,TGTGCCAGCAGCCCGACCGGGACGGACTATGGCTACACCTTC,CASSPTGTDYGYTF
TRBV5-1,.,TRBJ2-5,TGCGCCAGCAGCTTGGCCCTCGGTCAGGGTCCCGGAGAGACCCAGTACTTC,CASSLALGQGPGETQYF
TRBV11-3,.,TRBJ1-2,TGTGCCAGCAGCGAAAGAGGGGGGGTGCTTGGCTACACCTTC,CASSERGGVLGYTF
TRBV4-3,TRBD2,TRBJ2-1,TGCGCCAGCAGCCATCTGCTTACGGGAGGCTCCTACAATGAGCAGTTCTTC,CASSHLLTGGSYNEQFF
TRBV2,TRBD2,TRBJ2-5,TGTGCCAGCAGTGTTATCCCAGCGGGAGGGCAAGAGACCCAGTACTTC,CASSVIPAGGQETQYF
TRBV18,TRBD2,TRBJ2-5,TGTGCCAGCTCACCGCTAGCGGGAGCGCACGGACTCCAAGAGACCCAGTACTTC,CASSPLAGAHGLQETQYF
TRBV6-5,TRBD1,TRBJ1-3,TGTGCCAGCAGGATAACAGGGGGAACTGGAAACACCATATATTTT,CASRITGGTGNTIYF
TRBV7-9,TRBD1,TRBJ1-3,TGTGCCAGCAGCTTGGGGCAGGGGGACGGAAACACCATATATTTT,CASSLGQGDGNTIYF
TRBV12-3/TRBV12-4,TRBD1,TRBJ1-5,TGTGCCAGCAGTCTGGGACAGGCTCAGCCCCAGCATTTT,CASSLGQAQPQHF
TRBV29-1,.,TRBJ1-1,TGCAGCGTTGATGGCAGGGGTTCTGAAGCTTTCTTT,CSVDGRGSEAFF
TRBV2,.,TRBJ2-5,TGTGCCAGTGGGGGTTCAGAAGTACTCCAAGAGACCCAGTACTTC,CASGGSEVLQETQYF
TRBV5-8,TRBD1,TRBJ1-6,TGTGCCAGCAGTCTGGCCCGGGACAGGGATTTTGGTTCACCCCTCCACTTT,CASSLARDRDFGSPLHF
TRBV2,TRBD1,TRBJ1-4,TGTGCCAGCAAGGGGACAGGGGCCTATAAACTGTTTTTT,CASKGTGAYKLFF
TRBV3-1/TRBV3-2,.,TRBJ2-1,TGTGCCAGCATACGGGGTCCACATGGGGAGCAGTTCTTC,CASIRGPHGEQFF
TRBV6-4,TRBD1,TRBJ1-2,TGTGCCGAAATTGACAGACAGGGGAACACCTTC,CAEIDRQGNTF
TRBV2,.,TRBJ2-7,TGTGCCAGCAGTGAATGGTGGACATCGGGAGAGCAGTACTTC,CASSEWWTSGEQYF
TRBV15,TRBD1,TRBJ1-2,TGTGCCACCAGCAGTTACGGACAGGGTGGCTATGGCTACACCTTC,CATSSYGQGGYGYTF
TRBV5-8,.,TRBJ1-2,TGTGCCAGCAGCTTAGTCGGTTCTACCTATGGCTACACCTTC,CASSLVGSTYGYTF
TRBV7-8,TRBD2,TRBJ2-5,TGTGCCAGCAGCTTAGGTGGGACTAGCGGGGGAGGGGAGACCCAGTACTTC,CASSLGGTSGGGETQYF
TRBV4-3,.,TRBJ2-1,TGCGCCAGCAGCCAAGATTGGGCGTCGAGCTCCTACAATGAGCAGTTCTTC,CASSQDWASSSYNEQFF
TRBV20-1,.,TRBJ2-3,TGCAGTGCTAGGACAGATACGCAGTATTTT,CSARTDTQYF
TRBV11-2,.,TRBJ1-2,TGTGCCAGCAGCCTTGACGGGAACTATGGCTACACCTTC,CASSLDGNYGYTF
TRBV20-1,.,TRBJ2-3,TGCAGTGCTAGTGCTAGGGCGGCTTTTAGCACAGATACGCAGTATTTT,CSASARAAFSTDTQYF
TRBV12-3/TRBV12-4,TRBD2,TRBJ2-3,TGTGCCAGTGGACTAGCGGGAGGGACGCAGTATTTT,CASGLAGGTQYF
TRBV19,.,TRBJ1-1,TGTGCCAGTACCCCTACGGTTATGAACACTGAAGCTTTCTTT,CASTPTVMNTEAFF